The 15 T cell receptor beta chains below come from one sample, sequenced in a study of T cell responses to AZD1222 COVID-19 vaccine (TCRdb year 2021). To prepare the library, the immunoSEQ multiplex PCR assay was applied. Sourced from immuneACCESS, this table was stored by TCRdb with only in-frame sequences that have V and J called. A share of the clones is absent; for the studies checked, an unresolved V gene accounts for under half, and the remainder has no known explanation. The sample table records more than 150,000 clones; almost 95% of these occur just once. The ten most abundant clones make up about 10% of the sample. Explained via the paper, the time point label denotes: baseline before first vaccination. The source material was peripheral blood, sampled on day 0 of AZD1222 vaccination. Receptors were obtained from an adult in good health.

The chain recombines TRBV20-1 with TRBJ1-2; the D is unclear. This CDR3 has 11 amino acids. Germline assignment: CDR1 DFQATT and CDR2 SNEGSKA (reference sequence). Deletions cut 5 bases from V and 6 bases from J, with 10 bases between. The CDR3 DNA sequence: TGCAGTGCTGAGAGCCTCGATGGCTACACCTTC. Its translation: CSAESLDGYTF.

This chain connects TRBV7-9 to TRBJ2-7; 7 nucleotides line up with TRBD1. J gave up 7 bases and V 5 bases, and 11 bases lay outside the gene matches. Germline V gene sequence: CDR1 SEHNR, CDR2 FQNEAQ (reference sequence). The CDR3 is 14 amino acids. The CDR3 nucleotides read TGTGCCAGCAGCCATGGCGAGGGGGCGAGGGAGCAGTACTTC. It is translated as CASSHGEGAREQYF.

The chain combines TRBV2 with TRBJ2-2; D assignment may be TRBD1 or TRBD2 (6 bases each). Trimming shortened V by 4 bases and J by 7 bases, and 16 bases separated the two germline ends. Looked up from germline, CDR1 is SNHLY and CDR2 is FYNNEI. The CDR3 consists of 15 residues. This CDR3 is CASSGRGNRVGELFF. The CDR3 DNA reads as TGTGCCAGCAGTGGGAGGGGGAATCGGGTCGGGGAGCTGTTTTTT.

The chain uses TRBV2 and TRBJ1-1; the match to TRBD1 covers 10 bases. Germline CDR1 SNHLY, CDR2 FYNNEI. Losses at the gene ends were 6 bases for V and 2 bases for J; bases not matched to a gene: 3. CDR3 size: 14 residues. The DNA for the CDR3 is TGTGCCAGCAGGACAGGGGGCGGCAACACTGAAGCTTTCTTT. Translating gives CASRTGGGNTEAFF. The entire variable domain, with the rest obtained from reference TRBV2 and TRBJ1-1, is as follows: EPEVTQTPSHQVTQMGQEVILRCVPISNHLYFYWYRQILGQKVEFLVSFYNNEISEKSEIFDDQFSVERPDGSNFTLKIRSTKLEDSAMYFCASRTGGGNTEAFFGQGTRLTVV.

CDR3 nucleotides: TGTGCCAGCAGCACGGGACAGATTAGCAATCAGCCCCAGCATTTT. Amino acid sequence: CASSTGQISNQPQHF. The chain is built from TRBV5-5 and TRBJ1-5; 7 bases are shared with TRBD1. V shed 4 bases and J 0 bases; nucleotides not matched to a gene: 4. The germline gives CDR1 SGHKS, CDR2 YYEKEE (reference sequence). This CDR3 region has 15 residues. The full variable domain, in which reference TRBV5-5 and TRBJ1-5 provide the parts outside the CDR3, is DAGVTQSPTHLIKTRGQQVTLRCSPISGHKSVSWYQQVLGQGPQFIFQYYEKEERGRGNFPDRFSARQFPNYSSELNVNALLLGDSALYLCASSTGQISNQPQHFGDGTRLSIL.

The chain links TRBV7-6 to TRBJ2-7, with 7 bases fitting TRBD1. The CDR3 length is 15 residues. Germline V gene data show CDR1 as SGHVS and CDR2 as FNYEAQ. Trimming at V came to 4 bases and at J to 0 bases, leaving 6 bases not matched to a gene. CDR3 nucleotide sequence: TGTGCCAGCAGCTCCTGGGACAGTTTCTCCTACGAGCAGTACTTC. Its protein is CASSSWDSFSYEQYF.

This clone was seen only a few times. This chain joins TRBV10-3 and TRBJ1-5, with a tentative D call TRBD1 (5 bases). Germline CDR1 is ENHRY and CDR2 is SYGVKD. The germline V and J ends were trimmed by 4 bases and 5 bases, with 12 bases remaining between them. The CDR3 sequence is 14 residues long. In DNA form, the CDR3 reads TGTGCCATCAGTGTGCGGGGGAGCGATCAGCCCCAGCATTTT. As protein: CAISVRGSDQPQHF.

V is TRBV19 and J is TRBJ2-3; D is undetermined. Germline CDR1 is LNHDA and CDR2 is SQIVND (reference sequence). Deletions cut 5 bases from V and 3 bases from J, with 12 bases between. The CDR3 contains 14 residues. DNA of the CDR3: TGTGCCAGTAGTTCCCAAGGAAGGACAGATACGCAGTATTTT. Encoded protein: CASSSQGRTDTQYF.

This chain joins TRBV28 and TRBJ2-3; D may be TRBD1 or TRBD2 (5 bases each). This CDR3 has 15 amino acids. Trimming stripped 8 bases from V and 5 bases from J, with 20 bases between. The germline CDR1 and CDR2 sequences are MDHEN and SYDVKM. The CDR3 spells CASRVGDRPGDTQYF. The DNA of the CDR3 is TGTGCCAGCCGCGTGGGGGACCGTCCGGGAGATACGCAGTATTTT.

V and J are TRBV11-1 and TRBJ2-7; 10 bases are a match to TRBD1. The CDR3 length is 15 residues. Per germline, CDR1 SGHAT and CDR2 FQDESV (reference sequence). The ends lost 5 bases at V and 2 bases at J; junction bases unmatched: 6. CDR3 sequence: CASSREGTGAYEQYV. The CDR3 DNA reads TGTGCCAGCAGCCGGGAGGGGACAGGGGCCTACGAGCAGTACGTC.

The rearrangement uses TRBV7-8 and TRBJ1-2, with D maybe TRBD1 (6 bases). This CDR3 is built from 16 residues. V was cut by 1 base and J by 6 bases, with 18 bases left in between. The germline V gene has CDR1 SGHVS and CDR2 FQNEAQ. As DNA, the CDR3 is TGTGCCAGCAGCTTAGGGGGGGGCAGGGCAGACCATGGCTACACCTTC. The encoded protein is CASSLGGGRADHGYTF.

The chain recombines TRBV7-9 with TRBJ1-1, with 9 bases identical to TRBD1. Germline loops: CDR1 SEHNR, CDR2 FQNEAQ (reference sequence). V dropped 0 bases and J dropped 5; count of bases not matched to a gene: 4. CDR3 length: 15 amino acids. CDR3 in DNA: TGTGCCAGCAGCTTAGCGGGACAGGGTAATACTGAAGCTTTCTTT. Translation gives CASSLAGQGNTEAFF.

This clone was observed a few times. Additional DNA sequences in this sample encode the identical CDR3. This sequence joins TRBV6-2 or TRBV6-3 and TRBJ1-1; the D gene is possibly TRBD1 (5 bases). V was pared by 6 bases and J by 8 bases, with 10 bases between. Germline lookup yields CDR1 MNHEY and CDR2 SVGEGT. The CDR3 runs 11 residues. The CDR3 spells CASSLGTEAFF. The CDR3 nucleotides are TGTGCCAGCAGCCTGGGGACCGAAGCTTTCTTT.

The chain joins TRBV27 to TRBJ1-1, with D tentatively TRBD1 (6 bases). Trimming left V 4 bases short and J 1 base short, with 10 bases between. CDR1 and CDR2 from the germline V gene are MNHEY and SMNVEV (reference sequence). CDR3 length: 14 amino acids. The CDR3 here is CASSYGTSNTEAFF. DNA of the CDR3: TGTGCCAGCAGTTACGGGACATCGAACACTGAAGCTTTCTTT.

The rearrangement uses TRBV18 and TRBJ1-1, with no clear D. Trimming cost V 2 bases and J 5 bases, with 12 bases left between them. There are 14 residues in the CDR3. Germline CDR1 reads KGHSH; CDR2 reads LQKENI. CDR3 DNA sequence: TGTGCCAGCTCACCATTTTCAGTTGGAACTGAAGCTTTCTTT. It yields the protein CASSPFSVGTEAFF.